This entry lists 25 T cell receptor beta chains sequenced from one sample in a study of T cell repertoires in cytomegalovirus infection. What these receptors recognize is not known. TCRdb itself ran the reads through MiXCR, one entry per CDR3 protein. Of 450,000 to 600,000 distinct CDR3 sequences listed, about 42% are singletons. The material was cultured PBMCs, obtained from culture after CMV antigen stimulation. Receptor source: a human donor in good health (CMV status not recorded). Some clones in this sample may be carry-over from other donors' samples.

The V and J genes are TRBV4-1 and TRBJ2-7, with a weak D call TRBD2 (6 bases). This CDR3 spans 15 amino acids. V was trimmed by 0 bases and J by 4 bases, leaving 13 bases between them. The V gene's germline CDR1 is MGHRA and CDR2 YSYEKL. CDR3 coding DNA: TGCGCCAGCAGCCAAGAGTCGGGAGAAGGATACGAGCAGTACTTC. Translating it yields CASSQESGEGYEQYF.

This clonotype has more than one count but fewer than ten. V and J are TRBV27 and TRBJ1-2; 7 bases line up with TRBD1. Trimming at V came to 6 bases and at J to 3 bases, leaving 10 bases not matched to a gene. CDR1 is MNHEY, CDR2 SMNVEV, per germline (reference sequence). The CDR3 runs 15 residues. CDR3 in DNA: TGTGCCAGCAGCGCCTTAGGGGGCGCCGACTATGGCTACACCTTC. Its translation is CASSALGGADYGYTF.

The chain couples TRBV20-1 to TRBJ2-1; D gene ambiguous. V lost 7 bases and J lost 6, with 10 bases in between. The CDR3 is 11 residues long. CDR1 is DFQATT and CDR2 is SNEGSKA in the germline V gene (reference sequence). The CDR3 loop is CSGALGNEQFF. The CDR3 DNA sequence: TGCAGTGGGGCGTTGGGCAATGAGCAGTTCTTC.

The V call is TRBV12-3 or TRBV12-4, the J call TRBJ2-7, with TRBD1 identical over 10 bases. The CDR3 length is 14 residues. The junction had 8 bases not matched to a gene; V was cut back by 5 bases and J by 7 bases. CDR3 loop: CASSRTGGMSEQYF. The CDR3 DNA reads as TGTGCCAGCAGTAGGACAGGGGGGATGTCGGAGCAGTACTTC.

The genes are TRBV5-6 and TRBJ2-3; D could derive from TRBD1 or TRBD2 (5 bases each). CDR1 and CDR2 (germline): SGHDT, YYEEEE. The V end was cut by 4 bases, the J end by 6 bases, with 12 bases between. The CDR3 length is 13 residues. In DNA form, the CDR3 reads TGTGCCAGCAGCCCTCCCGGGGCGGATACGCAGTATTTT. It translates to CASSPPGADTQYF.

The V call is TRBV28, the J call TRBJ2-7; 7 bases agree with TRBD1. The CDR3 consists of 14 residues. The V gene's germline CDR1 is MDHEN and CDR2 SYDVKM. V lost 9 bases and J lost 2; bases outside the gene matches: 10. CDR3 DNA: TGTGCCAGTACCAGAGTGACAGGGACCTACGAGCAGTACTTC. It yields the protein CASTRVTGTYEQYF. Looking up the rest from reference TRBV28 and TRBJ2-7 gives the full variable domain: DVKVTQSSRYLVKRTGEKVFLECVQDMDHENMFWYRQDPGLGLRLIYFSYDVKMKEKGDIPEGYSVSREKKERFSLILESASTNQTSMYLCASTRVTGTYEQYFGPGTRLTVT.

The V and J genes are TRBV5-4 and TRBJ2-1; 8 bases fit TRBD2. CDR3 length: 14 residues. Unmatched junction bases numbered 8, after V lost 4 bases and J lost 8 bases. Germline CDR1 and CDR2: SGHNT and YYREEE (reference sequence). CDR3 in amino acids: CASSPIAGRDEQFF. The CDR3 DNA sequence: TGTGCCAGCAGCCCCATAGCGGGGAGGGATGAGCAGTTCTTC.

This clonotype was counted between two and nine times. The gene calls are TRBV7-6 and TRBJ1-1; unclear D gene. The CDR3 is 13 residues long. CDR1 SGHVS and CDR2 FNYEAQ come from the germline V gene. V lost 4 bases, J lost 1 base, and 7 bases lay in between. The CDR3 sequence is CASSSQSNTEAFF. Here the CDR3 DNA reads TGTGCCAGCAGCTCTCAATCGAACACTGAAGCTTTCTTT.

A few counts support this clonotype. The V and J genes are TRBV5-1 and TRBJ2-7; TRBD1 matches 9 bases. Germline values: CDR1 SGHRS, CDR2 YFSETQ. V lost 0 bases, J lost 4 bases, and 5 bases stayed unmatched. CDR3 length: 15 residues. DNA of the CDR3: TGCGCCAGCAGCTTGGGGACGACAGGGGGATACGAGCAGTACTTC. Its protein is CASSLGTTGGYEQYF.

There are a few counts of this clonotype. This rearrangement joins TRBV7-2 to TRBJ2-1; 7 bases agree with TRBD2. This CDR3 contains 15 residues. Germline values: CDR1 SGHTA, CDR2 FQGNSA. V shed 5 bases, J shed 7 bases, and the junction held 11 bases outside the gene matches. CDR3 nucleotide sequence: TGTGCCAGCAGCGCTAACCGGGACGGGGGGAATGAGCAGTTCTTC. Translation gives CASSANRDGGNEQFF.

The V call is TRBV7-8, the J call TRBJ2-5; either TRBD1 or TRBD2 may supply D (5 bases each). From germline, CDR1 is SGHVS and CDR2 FQNEAQ. V was pared by 1 base and J by 2 bases, with 17 bases between. The CDR3 contains 17 residues. The CDR3 sequence: CASSLVGVWIAQETQYF. The CDR3 DNA follows: TGTGCCAGCAGCTTAGTGGGGGTATGGATTGCTCAAGAGACCCAGTACTTC.

CDR3 nucleotide sequence: TGTGCCAGCTCACCGACAGCCGGGGCGAACAATCAGCCCCAGCATTTT. Translated: CASSPTAGANNQPQHF. The V call is TRBV18, the J call TRBJ1-5, with D possibly TRBD1 on 5 matching bases. Germline V gives CDR1 KGHSH, CDR2 LQKENI. The CDR3 has 16 residues. V lost 3 bases to trimming and J lost 3 bases, with 15 bases between them.

This chain links TRBV19 with TRBJ2-7; 9 positions agree with TRBD1. V gave up 1 base and J gave up 5 bases; unmatched junction bases: 9. The CDR3 is made up of 16 amino acids. The germline gives CDR1 LNHDA, CDR2 SQIVND (reference sequence). The CDR3 is CASSIAGQGLFDEQYF. CDR3 coding DNA: TGTGCCAGTAGTATAGCAGGACAGGGGTTATTTGACGAGCAGTACTTC.

This chain uses TRBV7-8 with TRBJ2-7, with a weak D call TRBD1 (6 bases). The germline V gene encodes CDR1 SGHVS and CDR2 FQNEAQ. Trimming shortened V by 0 bases and J by 4 bases, and 16 bases separated the two germline ends. The CDR3 is made up of 16 amino acids. The DNA of the CDR3 is TGTGCCAGCAGCTTAGCGCCAGGGGAAGGGAAGTACGAGCAGTACTTC. Amino acid sequence: CASSLAPGEGKYEQYF.

The CDR3 loop reads CASRPGGSNTEAFF. CDR3 DNA: TGTGCCAGCAGACCGGGGGGCAGTAACACTGAAGCTTTCTTT. The gene calls are TRBV5-4 and TRBJ1-1; D perhaps matches TRBD1 (6 bases). V lost 5 bases to trimming and J lost 2 bases, with 13 bases between them. Per the germline V gene, CDR1 is SGHNT and CDR2 is YYREEE (reference sequence). The CDR3 has 14 amino acids.

This clonotype was seen once. The V and J genes are TRBV11-2 and TRBJ2-2; D is uncertain. Germline V lookup: CDR1 SGHAT, CDR2 FQNNGV. The V end was cut by 4 bases, the J end by 8 bases, with 11 bases between. This CDR3 region has 13 residues. CDR3 region: CASSSELMGELFF. CDR3 nucleotides: TGTGCCAGCAGCTCCGAACTGATGGGGGAGCTGTTTTTT.

This sequence joins TRBV19 and TRBJ1-5; a possible D gene is TRBD1 (5 bases). The CDR3 has 13 amino acids. From germline, CDR1 is LNHDA and CDR2 SQIVND (reference sequence). V was pared by 3 bases and J by 4 bases, with 7 bases between. Here the CDR3 reads CASSMGGNQPQHF. CDR3 nucleotide sequence: TGTGCCAGTAGTATGGGGGGAAATCAGCCCCAGCATTTT.

This sequence joins TRBV10-3 and TRBJ2-3; D could derive from TRBD1 or TRBD2 (5 bases each). This CDR3 spans 14 amino acids. In germline, CDR1 is ENHRY, CDR2 SYGVKD. V gave up 7 bases and J gave up 3 bases, with 14 bases separating them. DNA of the CDR3: TGTGCCATCAAGACGGGGACGGTGACAGATACGCAGTATTTT. Amino acids: CAIKTGTVTDTQYF.

The chain carries TRBV7-9 and TRBJ1-1; a weak D match, TRBD1 (5 bases). With 2 bases removed from V and 6 bases from J, the gap between germline ends came to 10 bases. Germline loops: CDR1 SEHNR, CDR2 FQNEAQ (reference sequence). The length of the CDR3 is 13 residues. CDR3 coding DNA: TGTGCCAGCAGCTTAACCGGGACCGCTGAAGCTTTCTTT. Translation gives CASSLTGTAEAFF.

The chain joins TRBV25-1 to TRBJ1-4; no definite D call. CDR3 length: 10 amino acids. V was pared by 7 bases and J by 6 bases, with 3 bases between. The V gene's germline CDR1 is MGHDK and CDR2 SYGVNS. This chain's CDR3 is CASKDEKLFF. DNA for the CDR3: TGTGCCAGCAAGGATGAAAAACTGTTTTTT. Full variable domain (outside the CDR3, taken from reference TRBV25-1 and TRBJ1-4): EADIYQTPRYLVIGTGKKITLECSQTMGHDKMYWYQQDPGMELHLIHYSYGVNSTEKGDLSSESTVSRIRTEHFPLTLESARPSHTSQYLCASKDEKLFFGSGTQLSVL.

This chain links TRBV11-2 with TRBJ2-3; 7 bases are a match to TRBD2. V lost 5 bases, J lost 3 bases, and 11 bases stayed unmatched. CDR3 size: 16 residues. From germline, CDR1 is SGHAT and CDR2 FQNNGV. The CDR3 loop is CASSLPARGSTDTQYF. CDR3 sequence (DNA): TGTGCCAGCAGCCTTCCGGCGCGCGGGAGTACAGATACGCAGTATTTT.

This chain joins TRBV6-6 and TRBJ2-6; perhaps TRBD2 as D (5 bases). The V gene lost 6 bases and the J gene lost 0 bases, with 15 bases spanning the gap. The germline CDR1 and CDR2 sequences are MNHNY and SVGAGI (reference sequence). The CDR3 runs to 17 residues. Here the CDR3 reads CASSRGIPTSGANVLTF. The CDR3 DNA reads as TGTGCCAGCAGCCGAGGGATCCCAACCTCTGGGGCCAACGTCCTGACTTTC.

The chain employs TRBV11-2 and TRBJ2-1; TRBD2 matches at 13 bases. V was pared by 0 bases and J by 9 bases, with 5 bases of the junction left unmatched. This CDR3 is 16 amino acids long. Per the germline V gene, CDR1 is SGHAT and CDR2 is FQNNGV. CDR3 in DNA: TGTGCCAGCAGCTTAGACAGACTAGCGGGGGGAGGTGAGCAGTTCTTC. This encodes CASSLDRLAGGGEQFF.

The V gene is TRBV7-6, the J gene TRBJ2-3, with TRBD2 matching 9 bases. CDR3 size: 16 residues. With V trimmed by 2 bases and J by 2 bases, 5 bases remained unmatched. CDR1 and CDR2 (germline): SGHVS, FNYEAQ. The CDR3 DNA reads as TGTGCCAGCAGCTTACGGAGCGGGAGGTTCACAGATACGCAGTATTTT. Its translation is CASSLRSGRFTDTQYF.

This clonotype occurred a few times. The chain combines TRBV7-2 with TRBJ2-3; 8 bases map to TRBD2. The CDR3 consists of 15 residues. V lost 5 bases and J lost 5; bases outside the gene matches: 9. Looked up from germline, CDR1 is SGHTA and CDR2 is FQGNSA. The CDR3 DNA reads as TGTGCCAGCAGCCTACTACGGGGGGGGGGAGATACGCAGTATTTT. Translation gives CASSLLRGGGDTQYF.